This T cell receptor beta chain was identified in a study of identical twins. The CDR3 runs to 13 residues. Germline CDR1 MNHEY, CDR2 SVGAGI. V dropped 2 bases and J dropped 2 bases, with 6 bases sitting between them. This clonotype was counted between two and nine times. Its target is not known. Study findings and constraints: Carriage of fewer insertions was seen in abundant cord blood beta clonotypes, whereas memory repertoires showed none.

TCRdb recomputed calls from the 5' RACE reads with MiXCR, one row per CDR3 protein. The table records around 1.7 million distinct CDR3 sequences, about 30% of them present only once. Sequencing was done on a sample of cord blood. The chain joins TRBV6-5 to TRBJ1-1; D call uncertain. The clonotype was recovered from a newborn girl in good health. CDR3 sequence: CASSYDGNTEAFF. CDR3 DNA sequence: TGTGCCAGCAGTTACGACGGTAACACTGAAGCTTTCTTT.